A single T cell receptor beta chain is shown here with its context. Its antigen has not been determined. No quality values exist for individual bases; no much larger clone is one base distant. The data were obtained in a study of blood T cell repertoires in COVID-19 (TCRdb year 2020). With respect to the entire study: The collaborator samples originated in the United States, Italy and Spain and spanned the acute and convalescent phases of COVID-19. The dataset comprised deeply sampled blood TCRbeta repertoires from subjects exposed to, actively infected with, or recovered from COVID-19. Sample metadata almost always included a de-identified subject ID, COVID-19 status, age in years and sex. The repertoires were released in a freely available public database meant as a resource for research on the immune response to SARS-CoV-2. Where available, HLA class I and class II types were obtained from metadata supplied by the sample provider rather than from assay-based typing. The prospective study material was composed of cDNA or gDNA derived from T cells, B-cell-depleted T cells, or PBMCs. Samples came from the ongoing ImmuneRACE study (first 160 participants) plus 1,254 subjects from 6 global collaborators.

A second Seattle source provided samples from volunteer blood donors who had recovered from COVID-19. Each collaborating institution followed its own protocols to collect whole blood in K2EDTA tubes. Collaborator samples were shipped for TCRbeta analysis as frozen whole blood, isolated PBMCs, or DNA extracted from either sample type. The research as a whole found: How much clinical and demographic metadata was included differed by source and by participant, and the metadata was provided uncurated.

The immunoSEQ Assay, a bias-controlled multiplex PCR, was used to amplify TCRbeta CDR3 regions from genomic DNA. The source study handled its data this way. Within the assay, amplification of reference gene primers was used to estimate how many nucleated cells each sample contained. To quantify the absolute abundance of each unique TCRbeta CDR3 rearrangement, sequence reads were collapsed and filtered. For each sample, productive Simpson clonality was calculated by taking the square root of Simpson's diversity index across productive rearrangements. The table comes from immuneACCESS by way of TCRdb, which keeps in-frame sequences with V and J called. Part of the clones is missing from these tables; in studies checked, under half for an unresolved V gene and the rest for unknown reasons. Clone size and the V and J calls come from that table; the DNA yielded D and trimming. This sample has roughly 260,000 clones in its table, and 86% of those were observed once. The ten largest clonotypes hold roughly 9.8% of the sample.

The receptor's source is a man aged 35 to 55 who had recovered from COVID-19. Input material: peripheral blood.

The DNA sequence is as follows: TGTGCCAGCAGCTTCCACAGGGGAGAAGAGACCCAGTACTTC. This is translated as CASSFHRGEETQYF. This sequence uses TRBV7-9 and TRBJ2-5, with 7 middle bases fitting TRBD1. The germline V gene (reference sequence) provides CDR1 SEHNR and CDR2 FQNEAQ. Ends trimmed: V by 3 bases, J by 3 bases; bases unmatched to a gene: 4. The CDR3 runs 14 residues from the cysteine to the phenylalanine. Just CDR3 DNA is preserved here, 42 bases in frame from base 1.